These 27 T cell receptor beta chains were all obtained from the same sample, sequenced in a study of cytomegalovirus exposure and HLA in healthy donors. Assay used: immunoSEQ multiplex PCR; TCRdb lists only in-frame clones, some missing. The sample has approximately 110,000 clones; around 94% are singletons. Input material: PBMCs. These TCRs come from a woman under 30 in good health and CMV-seronegative.

The chain uses TRBV27 and TRBJ1-2; D is ambiguous. V was shortened by 11 bases and J by 4 bases, with 26 bases between the two germline ends. The CDR3 covers 16 residues. Per germline, CDR1 MNHEY and CDR2 SMNVEV (reference sequence). This chain's CDR3 is CADHEGRYGLSYGYTF. CDR3 DNA: TGTGCCGATCACGAGGGAAGATACGGGCTCTCCTATGGCTACACCTTC.

This chain joins TRBV10-1 and TRBJ2-5, with TRBD1 matching 7 bases. Germline-derived CDR1 and CDR2 are WNHNN and SYGVQD (reference sequence). This CDR3 has 13 amino acids. V lost 3 bases and J lost 5; bases outside the gene matches: 3. The CDR3 sequence is CASSDRGSETQYF. As DNA, the CDR3 is TGCGCCAGCAGTGACAGGGGGTCGGAGACCCAGTACTTC.

The chain combines TRBV6-5 with TRBJ2-7; 9 nucleotides line up with TRBD1. The junction had 7 bases not matched to a gene; V was cut back by 5 bases and J by 2 bases. The CDR3 runs 15 residues. Germline-derived CDR1 and CDR2 are MNHEY and SVGAGI. CDR3 region: CASSMGQGFTYEQYF. The CDR3 nucleotides read TGTGCCAGCAGTATGGGACAGGGATTTACCTACGAGCAGTACTTC.

This chain joins TRBV7-9 and TRBJ1-2; 10 bases map to TRBD1. Trimming cost V 5 bases and J 7 bases; bases outside gene matches: 19. CDR3 length: 18 residues. In germline, CDR1 is SEHNR, CDR2 FQNEAQ (reference sequence). The CDR3 DNA follows: TGTGCCAGCAGCCAAATGACAGGGGGCGTGATTACTTCGAGTGGCTACACCTTC. Amino acids: CASSQMTGGVITSSGYTF.

The rearrangement joins TRBV28 to TRBJ2-7, with D hard to call. The ends were cut back, 7 bases at V and 0 bases at J, with 16 bases in the middle. The CDR3 covers 15 residues. In germline, CDR1 is MDHEN, CDR2 SYDVKM. CDR3 in DNA: TGTGCCAGCAAATCCGGGTCTACCAGCTCCTACGAGCAGTACTTC. Translated, it gives CASKSGSTSSYEQYF.

The V and J genes are TRBV18 and TRBJ2-7; TRBD1 agrees at 9 bases. V was pared by 3 bases and J by 7 bases, with 7 bases of the junction left unmatched. Germline V gene lookup returns CDR1 KGHSH and CDR2 LQKENI. CDR3 length: 14 residues. In nucleotides, the CDR3 is TGTGCCAGCTCACCGGGACAGGGCGCTTCGGAGCAGTACTTC. It encodes CASSPGQGASEQYF.

The chain couples TRBV4-1 to TRBJ2-4; D ambiguous. V gave up 1 base and J gave up 8 bases, with 12 bases separating them. The germline CDR1 and CDR2 sequences are MGHRA and YSYEKL. This CDR3 comprises 14 residues. The CDR3 coding sequence is TGCGCCAGCAGCCAAGTTCCTAGTTTAGACATTCAGTACTTC. Residues: CASSQVPSLDIQYF.

The chain uses TRBV7-9 and TRBJ2-7; 8 bases map to TRBD2. Losses at the gene ends were 3 bases for V and 4 bases for J; bases not matched to a gene: 5. The germline gives CDR1 SEHNR, CDR2 FQNEAQ (reference sequence). The CDR3 runs to 14 residues. This CDR3 reads CASSLPGTSYEQYF. CDR3 nucleotides: TGTGCCAGCAGCTTGCCCGGGACTAGTTACGAGCAGTACTTC.

The V gene is TRBV27, the J gene TRBJ2-7; 11 bases align to TRBD1. Germline values: CDR1 MNHEY, CDR2 SMNVEV (reference sequence). Unmatched junction bases numbered 10, after V lost 5 bases and J lost 4 bases. This CDR3 contains 16 residues. CDR3 amino acids: CASSLTGTGGGYEQYF. The CDR3 DNA follows: TGTGCCAGCAGTCTCACCGGGACAGGGGGTGGATACGAGCAGTACTTC.

The chain links TRBV2 to TRBJ2-6; 8 positions agree with TRBD1. With V trimmed by 6 bases and J by 4 bases, 5 bases remained unmatched. In germline, CDR1 is SNHLY, CDR2 FYNNEI. The CDR3 has 15 amino acids. The CDR3 sequence: CASRDRAGGANVLTF. The CDR3 DNA sequence: TGTGCCAGCAGGGACAGGGCGGGGGGGGCCAACGTCCTGACTTTC.

The J gene is TRBJ2-7, the V gene TRBV11-3; D is uncertain. The V end was cut by 5 bases, the J end by 2 bases, with 10 bases between. The CDR3 runs to 13 residues. Germline V gene lookup returns CDR1 SGHNT and CDR2 YENEEA. DNA of the CDR3: TGTGCCAGCAGCCCCGGAACTACCTACGAGCAGTACTTC. This translates into CASSPGTTYEQYF. The full variable domain, its missing parts supplied by reference TRBV11-3 and TRBJ2-7, is EAGVVQSPRYKIIEKKQPVAFWCNPISGHNTLYWYLQNLGQGPELLIRYENEEAVDDSQLPKDRFSAERLKGVDSTLKIQPAELGDSAVYLCASSPGTTYEQYFGPGTRLTVT.

This chain joins TRBV6-5 and TRBJ1-2; 7 bases line up with TRBD1. The CDR3 runs 13 residues. CDR1 is MNHEY and CDR2 is SVGAGI in the germline V gene. Losses at the gene ends were 4 bases for V and 10 bases for J; bases not matched to a gene: 9. The CDR3 reads CASSSADRSDYTF. In DNA, the CDR3 is TGTGCCAGCAGTTCGGCGGACAGGTCAGACTACACCTTC.

This rearrangement joins TRBV19 to TRBJ2-3; no definite D call. The CDR3 is 13 amino acids. Germline assignment: CDR1 LNHDA and CDR2 SQIVND (reference sequence). V was trimmed by 5 bases and J by 1 base, leaving 7 bases between them. Here the CDR3 DNA reads TGTGCCAGTAGTCCCCCGGGCACAGATACGCAGTATTTT. Protein product: CASSPPGTDTQYF.

The chain joins TRBV5-4 to TRBJ2-5, with 9 bases identical to TRBD2. The CDR3 length is 16 residues. V lost 2 bases, J lost 5 bases, and 10 bases stayed unmatched. Germline lookup yields CDR1 SGHNT and CDR2 YYREEE (reference sequence). The DNA of the CDR3 is TGTGCCAGCAGCTTCAAGCAGGGACTAGCTGGTGAGACCCAGTACTTC. It yields the protein CASSFKQGLAGETQYF.

This clone was seen a single time. This chain links TRBV30 with TRBJ1-5, with D unclear. The CDR3 loop spans 13 amino acids. Germline CDR1 and CDR2: GTSNPN and SVGIG (reference sequence). Trimming left V 1 base short and J 6 bases short, with 10 bases between. The CDR3 DNA reads TGTGCCTGGAGTGGGAGCTCGGGTCAGCCCCAGCATTTT. Translating it yields CAWSGSSGQPQHF.

The V and J genes are TRBV9 and TRBJ2-1; the D gene is possibly TRBD2 (5 bases). V lost 3 bases and J 2 bases, leaving 18 bases between the germline ends. Germline V gene lookup returns CDR1 SGDLS and CDR2 YYNGEE. CDR3 length: 17 residues. CDR3 region: CASSAQGLAPTYNEQFF. The CDR3 nucleotides are TGTGCCAGCAGCGCCCAAGGTCTAGCCCCAACCTACAATGAGCAGTTCTTC.

The chain joins TRBV18 to TRBJ1-1; 8 bases are shared with TRBD1. The CDR3 totals 13 residues. From germline, CDR1 is KGHSH and CDR2 LQKENI. Trimming at V came to 3 bases and at J to 8 bases, leaving 5 bases not matched to a gene. CDR3 sequence reads: CASSPGGQGEAFF. The CDR3 nucleotides are TGTGCCAGCTCACCGGGCGGACAGGGAGAAGCTTTCTTT. The variable domain in full, with the rest retrieved from reference TRBV18 and TRBJ1-1, is NAGVMQNPRHLVRRRGQEARLRCSPMKGHSHVYWYRQLPEEGLKFMVYLQKENIIDESGMPKERFSAEFPKEGPSILRIQQVVRGDSAAYFCASSPGGQGEAFFGQGTRLTVV.

The genes are TRBV28 and TRBJ1-1, with 7 bases matching TRBD1. This CDR3 comprises 15 residues. Germline CDR1 is MDHEN and CDR2 is SYDVKM. The V segment lost 6 bases and the J segment 3 bases; nucleotides outside the gene matches: 10. The CDR3 loop reads CASRIPGQRYTEAFF. The CDR3 DNA reads as TGTGCCAGCAGAATACCGGGACAGAGGTACACTGAAGCTTTCTTT.

The gene calls are TRBV12-5 and TRBJ2-1; TRBD1 aligns across 7 bases. The germline gives CDR1 LGHNT, CDR2 FRNRAP. CDR3 size: 14 residues. J gave up 8 bases and V 5 bases, and 9 bases lay outside the gene matches. The CDR3 loop is CASGTGQPADEQFF. CDR3 nucleotides: TGTGCTAGTGGTACGGGACAGCCGGCCGATGAGCAGTTCTTC.

The V call is TRBV30, the J call TRBJ1-2; D possibly corresponds to TRBD1 (6 bases). Germline V gives CDR1 GTSNPN, CDR2 SVGIG (reference sequence). The CDR3 loop spans 12 amino acids. V lost 2 bases and J 4 bases, leaving 8 bases between the germline ends. CDR3 sequence (DNA): TGTGCCTGGAGTTCGGACAGCTATGGCTACACCTTC. Protein product: CAWSSDSYGYTF.

The V and J genes are TRBV27 and TRBJ2-3, with 7 bases matching TRBD2. The CDR3 length is 14 residues. Germline assignment: CDR1 MNHEY and CDR2 SMNVEV (reference sequence). After removal of 6 bases from V and 0 bases from J, the junction contained 3 bases not matched to a gene. CDR3 DNA: TGTGCCAGCAGAGAAGCGGGGAGCACAGATACGCAGTATTTT. It yields the protein CASREAGSTDTQYF.

V usage is TRBV28 and J usage is TRBJ2-1; D is possibly TRBD2 (7 bases). The germline gives CDR1 MDHEN, CDR2 SYDVKM. V was cut by 4 bases and J by 4 bases, with 17 bases left in between. CDR3 size: 16 residues. DNA for the CDR3: TGTGCCAGCAGTTCGATCCTCCGGGGGGCTTACAATGAGCAGTTCTTC. Encoded protein: CASSSILRGAYNEQFF.

As DNA, the CDR3 is TGTGCCAGCAGTAGCAGACAGGGTTGGTCTGGAAACACCATATATTTT. This codes for CASSSRQGWSGNTIYF. J is TRBJ1-3 and V is TRBV27, with 7 bases matching TRBD1. The CDR3 totals 16 residues. Per germline, CDR1 MNHEY and CDR2 SMNVEV (reference sequence). The J segment lost 1 base and the V segment lost 5 bases, leaving 8 bases of the junction unmatched.

This clone was counted a single time. The chain carries TRBV30 and TRBJ1-6; the match to TRBD1 covers 9 bases. Looked up from germline, CDR1 is GTSNPN and CDR2 is SVGIG (reference sequence). The CDR3 length is 14 residues. Unmatched junction bases numbered 6, after V lost 5 bases and J lost 7 bases. The CDR3 coding sequence is TGTGCCTGGTCCCGGGGACAGGGAAATTCACCCCTCCACTTT. Protein sequence: CAWSRGQGNSPLHF.

The genes are TRBV5-1 and TRBJ2-3; 12 bases agree with TRBD2. V dropped 0 bases and J dropped 3; count of bases not matched to a gene: 5. The CDR3 consists of 17 residues. Germline values: CDR1 SGHRS, CDR2 YFSETQ. This chain's CDR3 is CASSLEASGGETDTQYF. CDR3 nucleotide sequence: TGCGCCAGCAGCTTGGAGGCTAGCGGGGGGGAGACAGATACGCAGTATTTT.

This clone has a handful of counts. The chain carries TRBV6-1 and TRBJ2-7; D is uncertain. Trimming took 7 bases from V and 0 from J, leaving 13 bases between them. The CDR3 runs 14 residues. Looked up from germline, CDR1 is MNHNS and CDR2 is SASEGT. The CDR3 DNA is TGTGCCAGCAATCCGTCGAGTTTCTCCTACGAGCAGTACTTC. Translating gives CASNPSSFSYEQYF.

The chain employs TRBV5-1 and TRBJ1-2; possibly TRBD1 for D (5 bases). Germline CDR1 reads SGHRS; CDR2 reads YFSETQ. This CDR3 has 14 residues. Trimming pared 5 bases from V and 5 bases from J, leaving 16 bases between. The chain's CDR3 is CASRSGGGSYGYTF. The CDR3 DNA is TGCGCCAGCAGATCCGGGGGGGGGTCGTATGGCTACACCTTC.